One and the same sample provided the 7 T cell receptor beta chains below, sequenced in a study of STAT5B mutations in CD4+ large granular lymphocyte leukemia. TCRdb keeps only in-frame clones here, not all; method: immunoSEQ multiplex PCR. In the table there are some 34,000 clones, about 74% of which are singletons. The sample comprised CD4+ T cells from blood buffy coats. These receptors were collected from a human donor in good health.

This sequence joins TRBV5-4 and TRBJ2-5; possible D gene TRBD2, 6 bases. V was pared by 2 bases and J by 5 bases, with 16 bases between. The CDR3 length is 15 residues. Germline V gives CDR1 SGHNT, CDR2 YYREEE (reference sequence). This CDR3 reads CASSFAAVGGETQYF. The CDR3 region has the DNA TGTGCCAGCAGCTTTGCCGCGGTGGGAGGCGAGACCCAGTACTTC.

This clone came up a few times. The genes are TRBV7-8 and TRBJ2-7, with 14 bases matching TRBD2. CDR3 size: 19 residues. Germline-derived CDR1 and CDR2 are SGHVS and FQNEAQ. Trimming removed 1 base from V and 5 bases from J; junction bases left unmatched: 13. CDR3 protein: CASSLGRIRGLAGVDEQYF. For the CDR3, the DNA is TGTGCCAGCAGCTTAGGTCGCATCAGGGGACTAGCGGGAGTCGACGAGCAGTACTTC.

The J gene is TRBJ2-3, the V gene TRBV19, with a possible D match to TRBD2 (6 bases). Germline loops: CDR1 LNHDA, CDR2 SQIVND (reference sequence). Trimming took off 0 bases at V and 0 bases at J, with 16 bases between the two ends. This CDR3 comprises 18 residues. The CDR3 loop reads CASSIESIGTSSTDTQYF. For the CDR3, the DNA is TGTGCCAGTAGTATAGAATCGATCGGGACTTCTAGCACAGATACGCAGTATTTT. Supplemented by reference TRBV19 and TRBJ2-3, the full variable domain reads DGGITQSPKYLFRKEGQNVTLSCEQNLNHDAMYWYRQDPGQGLRLIYYSQIVNDFQKGDIAEGYSVSREKKESFPLTVTSAQKNPTAFYLCASSIESIGTSSTDTQYFGPGTRLTVL.

V usage is TRBV7-2 and J usage is TRBJ2-7, with 7 bases aligning to TRBD1. The CDR3 is 15 residues long. Germline V gene data show CDR1 as SGHTA and CDR2 as FQGNSA. V was pared by 3 bases and J by 4 bases, with 9 bases of the junction left unmatched. In DNA form, the CDR3 reads TGTGCCAGCAGCTTGGGCGTGGGACAGAATTACGAGCAGTACTTC. Translating gives CASSLGVGQNYEQYF.

Note on this clone: The sample holds other DNA sequences that translate to the same CDR3. The genes are TRBV14 and TRBJ2-7; a weak D match, TRBD2 (6 bases). With 2 bases removed from V and 4 bases from J, the gap between germline ends came to 9 bases. Germline values: CDR1 SGHDN, CDR2 FVKESK. CDR3 length: 13 residues. The CDR3 sequence is CASSQRGVYEQYF. The CDR3 nucleotides read TGTGCCAGCAGCCAACGCGGGGTTTACGAGCAGTACTTC. Using reference TRBV14 and TRBJ2-7 for the parts outside the CDR3, the full variable domain is EAGVTQFPSHSVIEKGQTVTLRCDPISGHDNLYWYRRVMGKEIKFLLHFVKESKQDESGMPNNRFLAERTGGTYSTLKVQPAELEDSGVYFCASSQRGVYEQYFGPGTRLTVT.

The V call is TRBV28, the J call TRBJ2-7; 12 bases are shared with TRBD1. V dropped 7 bases and J dropped 7; count of bases not matched to a gene: 11. Germline V lookup: CDR1 MDHEN, CDR2 SYDVKM. The length of the CDR3 is 15 residues. For the CDR3, the DNA is TGTGCCAGCACTTATCCCGGGACAGGGGGCGAGGAGCAGTACTTC. Protein product: CASTYPGTGGEEQYF. Full variable domain (remainder filled in from reference TRBV28 and TRBJ2-7): DVKVTQSSRYLVKRTGEKVFLECVQDMDHENMFWYRQDPGLGLRLIYFSYDVKMKEKGDIPEGYSVSREKKERFSLILESASTNQTSMYLCASTYPGTGGEEQYFGPGTRLTVT.

The V call is TRBV7-2, the J call TRBJ1-4; D gene uncertain. Trimming shortened V by 9 bases and J by 4 bases, and 12 bases separated the two germline ends. Germline-derived CDR1 and CDR2 are SGHTA and FQGNSA. The CDR3 is 13 amino acids. CDR3 sequence (DNA): TGTGCCAGTTTAAGGCGGATTAATGAAAAACTGTTTTTT. Translating gives CASLRRINEKLFF.